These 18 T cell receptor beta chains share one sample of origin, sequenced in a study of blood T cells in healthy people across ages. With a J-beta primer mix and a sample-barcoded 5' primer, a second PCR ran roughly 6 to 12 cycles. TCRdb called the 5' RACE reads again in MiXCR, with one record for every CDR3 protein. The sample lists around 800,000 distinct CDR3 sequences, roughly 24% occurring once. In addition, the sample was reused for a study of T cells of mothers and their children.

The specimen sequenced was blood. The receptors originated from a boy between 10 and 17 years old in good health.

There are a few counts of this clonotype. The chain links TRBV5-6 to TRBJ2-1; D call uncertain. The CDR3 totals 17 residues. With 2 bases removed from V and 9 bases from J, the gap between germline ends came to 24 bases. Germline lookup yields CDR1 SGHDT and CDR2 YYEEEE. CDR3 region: CASSLPTGKGATTEQFF. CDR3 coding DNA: TGTGCCAGCAGCTTACCGACGGGTAAGGGCGCAACAACTGAGCAGTTCTTC.

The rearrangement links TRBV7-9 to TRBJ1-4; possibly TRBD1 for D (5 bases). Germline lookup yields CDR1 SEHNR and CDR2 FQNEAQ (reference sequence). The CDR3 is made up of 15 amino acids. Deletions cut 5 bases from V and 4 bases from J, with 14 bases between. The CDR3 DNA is TGTGCCAGCAGCCCCGGGGACGGACGTAATGAAAAACTGTTTTTT. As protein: CASSPGDGRNEKLFF.

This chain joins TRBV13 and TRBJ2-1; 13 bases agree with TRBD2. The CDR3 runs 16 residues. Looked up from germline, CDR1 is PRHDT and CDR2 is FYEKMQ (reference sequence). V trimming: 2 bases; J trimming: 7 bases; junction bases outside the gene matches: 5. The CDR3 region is CASSLSTSGGANEQFF. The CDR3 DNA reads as TGTGCCAGCAGCTTATCCACTAGCGGGGGGGCAAATGAGCAGTTCTTC.

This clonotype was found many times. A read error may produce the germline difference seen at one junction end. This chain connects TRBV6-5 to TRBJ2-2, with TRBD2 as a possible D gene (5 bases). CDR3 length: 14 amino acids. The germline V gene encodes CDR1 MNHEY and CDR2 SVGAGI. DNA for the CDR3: TGTGCTAGCAGCTACGGGGTCAACACCGGGGAGCTGTTTTTT. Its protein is CASSYGVNTGELFF.

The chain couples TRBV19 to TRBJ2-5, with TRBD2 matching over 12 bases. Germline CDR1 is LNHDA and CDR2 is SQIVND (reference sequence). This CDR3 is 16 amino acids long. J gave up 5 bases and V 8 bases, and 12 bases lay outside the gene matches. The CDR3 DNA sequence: TGTGCCAGTCGGTCCCTAGCGGGGGGGCCGAGGGAGACCCAGTACTTC. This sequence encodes CASRSLAGGPRETQYF.

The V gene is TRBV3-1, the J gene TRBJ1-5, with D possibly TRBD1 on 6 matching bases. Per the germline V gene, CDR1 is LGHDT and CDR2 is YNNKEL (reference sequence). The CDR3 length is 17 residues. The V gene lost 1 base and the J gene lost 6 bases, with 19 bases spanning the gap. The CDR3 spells CASSQGGTSLSGQPQHF. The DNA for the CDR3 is TGTGCCAGCAGCCAAGGGGGGACATCCTTAAGTGGTCAGCCCCAGCATTTT.

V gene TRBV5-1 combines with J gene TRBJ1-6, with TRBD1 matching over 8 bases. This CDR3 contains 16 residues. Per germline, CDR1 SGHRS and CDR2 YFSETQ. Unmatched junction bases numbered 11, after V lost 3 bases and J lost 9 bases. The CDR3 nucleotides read TGCGCCAGCAGCTCCCCAGGACAGGGACGAGGTTCACCCCTCCACTTT. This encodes CASSSPGQGRGSPLHF.

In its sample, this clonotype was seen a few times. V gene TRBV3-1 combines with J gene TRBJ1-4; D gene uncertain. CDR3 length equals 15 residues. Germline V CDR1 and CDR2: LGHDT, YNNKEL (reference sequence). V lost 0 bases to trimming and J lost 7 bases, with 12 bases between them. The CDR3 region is CASSQERAVSEKLFF. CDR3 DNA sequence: TGTGCCAGCAGCCAAGAAAGGGCAGTATCTGAAAAACTGTTTTTT.

The CDR3 DNA reads TGTGCCAGCAGCACACGGACACAAGTACAAGAGACCCAGTACTTC. Protein product: CASSTRTQVQETQYF. The rearrangement uses TRBV7-9 and TRBJ2-5; D is perhaps TRBD1 (5 bases). V dropped 5 bases and J dropped 2 bases, with 15 bases sitting between them. The germline V gene encodes CDR1 SEHNR and CDR2 FQNEAQ (reference sequence). CDR3 length: 15 residues. The variable domain in full, with the rest retrieved from reference TRBV7-9 and TRBJ2-5, is DTGVSQNPRHKITKRGQNVTFRCDPISEHNRLYWYRQTLGQGPEFLTYFQNEAQLEKSRLLSDRFSAERPKGSFSTLEIQRTEQGDSAMYLCASSTRTQVQETQYFGPGTRLLVL.

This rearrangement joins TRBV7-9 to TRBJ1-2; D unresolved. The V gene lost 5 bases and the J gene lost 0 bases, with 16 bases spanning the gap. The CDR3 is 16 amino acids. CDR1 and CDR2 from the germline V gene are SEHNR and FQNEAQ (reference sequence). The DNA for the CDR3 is TGTGCCAGCAGCAAAGACACGTACCAGGCTAACTATGGCTACACCTTC. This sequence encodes CASSKDTYQANYGYTF.

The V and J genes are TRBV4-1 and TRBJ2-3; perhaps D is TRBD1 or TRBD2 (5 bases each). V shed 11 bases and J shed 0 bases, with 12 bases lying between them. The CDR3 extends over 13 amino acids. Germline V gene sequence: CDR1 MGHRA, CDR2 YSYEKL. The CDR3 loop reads CAGGDGSTDTQYF. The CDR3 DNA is TGCGCCGGGGGAGACGGGAGCACAGATACGCAGTATTTT.

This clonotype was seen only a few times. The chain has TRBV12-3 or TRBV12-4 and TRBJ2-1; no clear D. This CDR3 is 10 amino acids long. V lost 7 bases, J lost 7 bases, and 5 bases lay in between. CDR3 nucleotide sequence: TGTGCCAGCAACGCGAATGAGCAGTTCTTC. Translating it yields CASNANEQFF.

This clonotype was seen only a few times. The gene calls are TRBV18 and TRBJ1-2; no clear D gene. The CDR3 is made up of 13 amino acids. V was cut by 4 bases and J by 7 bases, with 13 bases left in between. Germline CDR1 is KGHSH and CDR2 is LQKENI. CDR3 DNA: TGTGCCAGCTCACAAGCCAGAGATACTGGCTACACCTTC. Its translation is CASSQARDTGYTF.

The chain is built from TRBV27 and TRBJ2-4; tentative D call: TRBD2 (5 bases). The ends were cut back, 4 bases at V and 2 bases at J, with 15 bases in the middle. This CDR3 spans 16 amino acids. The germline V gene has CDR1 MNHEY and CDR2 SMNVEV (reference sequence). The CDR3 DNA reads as TGTGCCAGCAGTTCGGCCCGGACTGGGCCCAAAAACATTCAGTACTTC. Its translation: CASSSARTGPKNIQYF.

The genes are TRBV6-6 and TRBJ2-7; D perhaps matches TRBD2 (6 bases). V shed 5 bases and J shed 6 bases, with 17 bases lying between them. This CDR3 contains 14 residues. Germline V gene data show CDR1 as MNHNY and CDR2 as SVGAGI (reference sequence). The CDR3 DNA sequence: TGTGCCAGCAGTGATCCGACTAGATCGGGCGAGCAGTACTTC. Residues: CASSDPTRSGEQYF.

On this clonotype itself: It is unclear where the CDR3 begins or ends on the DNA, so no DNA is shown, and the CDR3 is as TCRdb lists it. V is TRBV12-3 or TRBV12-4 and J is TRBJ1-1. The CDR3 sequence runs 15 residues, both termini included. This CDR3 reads CASSLGMGRNTEAFF.

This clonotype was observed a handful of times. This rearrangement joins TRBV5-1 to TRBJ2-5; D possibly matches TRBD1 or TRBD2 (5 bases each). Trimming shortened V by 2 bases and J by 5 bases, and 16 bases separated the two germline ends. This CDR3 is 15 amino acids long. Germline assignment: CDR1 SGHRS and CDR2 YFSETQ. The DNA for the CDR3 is TGCGCCAGCAGCTTTAGAGGGACGTTCGTGGAGACCCAGTACTTC. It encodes CASSFRGTFVETQYF.

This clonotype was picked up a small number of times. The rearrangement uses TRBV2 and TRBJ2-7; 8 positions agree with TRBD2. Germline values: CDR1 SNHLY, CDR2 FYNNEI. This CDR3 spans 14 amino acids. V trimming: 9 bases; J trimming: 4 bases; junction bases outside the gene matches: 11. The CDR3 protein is CASRFTSGAYEQYF. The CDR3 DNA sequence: TGTGCCAGTAGGTTTACTAGCGGAGCTTACGAGCAGTACTTC.